The 29 T cell receptor beta chains below were found in one sample sequenced in a study of T cells after yellow fever vaccination. TCRdb itself ran the 5' RACE reads through MiXCR, one entry per CDR3 protein. The sample comprises some 300,000 distinct CDR3 sequences, around 8.1% of which are singletons, and 15% to 20% rests with the top ten. Here the sequenced sample was PBMCs, taken approximately 40 days after the first yellow fever vaccination. The receptors were gathered from a man between 18 and 29 years old who received the YFV17D yellow fever vaccine.

The chain has TRBV6-2 or TRBV6-3 and TRBJ2-5, with D uncertain. Germline V gives CDR1 MNHEY, CDR2 SVGEGT. This CDR3 contains 15 residues. V lost 6 bases, J lost 1 base, and 15 bases lay in between. The CDR3 nucleotides are TGTGCCAGCAGCCGATCCTCAGCAGCCCAAGAGACCCAGTACTTC. It codes for CASSRSSAAQETQYF.

Here the CDR3 reads CASSSTGDDYGYTF. DNA of the CDR3: TGTGCCAGCAGCTCGACAGGGGACGACTATGGCTACACCTTC. The chain carries TRBV7-2 and TRBJ1-2; 8 bases are shared with TRBD1. The germline gives CDR1 SGHTA, CDR2 FQGNSA. Trimming cost V 4 bases and J 3 bases; bases outside gene matches: 4. The CDR3 spans 14 residues.

The chain recombines TRBV27 with TRBJ1-1, with D possibly matching TRBD1 (5 bases). The CDR3 is 13 residues long. The germline V gene encodes CDR1 MNHEY and CDR2 SMNVEV (reference sequence). V was pared by 5 bases and J by 4 bases, with 11 bases between. The CDR3 DNA sequence: TGTGCCAGCAGTCTCCTCAGGGCCACTGAAGCTTTCTTT. Its translation: CASSLLRATEAFF.

The sample holds a few counts of this clonotype. The chain has TRBV5-1 and TRBJ1-2; D is ambiguous. Trimming left V 2 bases short and J 1 base short, with 9 bases between. Germline CDR1 is SGHRS and CDR2 is YFSETQ. The CDR3 is made up of 14 amino acids. CDR3 loop: CASSFEGLNYGYTF. CDR3 nucleotide sequence: TGCGCCAGCAGCTTCGAGGGCCTTAACTATGGCTACACCTTC.

The chain employs TRBV20-1 and TRBJ2-3, with D hard to call. CDR1 is DFQATT and CDR2 is SNEGSKA in the germline V gene (reference sequence). V shed 0 bases and J shed 0 bases, with 13 bases lying between them. The CDR3 totals 16 residues. The CDR3 reads CSARDVGHLSTDTQYF. The CDR3 DNA is TGCAGTGCTAGAGATGTCGGGCATCTCAGCACAGATACGCAGTATTTT.

The J gene is TRBJ1-5, the V gene TRBV12-3 or TRBV12-4; no reliable D call. The V gene lost 4 bases and the J gene lost 4 bases, with 14 bases spanning the gap. The CDR3 is made up of 15 amino acids. The CDR3 coding sequence is TGTGCCAGCAGTTCCACGGGATTGGGGAATCAGCCCCAGCATTTT. This gives the protein CASSSTGLGNQPQHF.

This clonotype appeared a few times. The V gene is TRBV2, the J gene TRBJ1-3; D remains unclear. The germline V gene has CDR1 SNHLY and CDR2 FYNNEI. Trimming removed 2 bases from V and 0 bases from J, with 11 bases in between. The CDR3 totals 16 residues. This chain's CDR3 is CASSESRDYSGNTIYF. CDR3 in DNA: TGTGCCAGCAGTGAAAGCAGAGATTACTCTGGAAACACCATATATTTT.

The rearrangement joins TRBV5-8 to TRBJ2-3, with TRBD2 matching over 7 bases. CDR1 is SGHTS and CDR2 is YDEGEE in the germline V gene. Trimming cost V 0 bases and J 6 bases; bases outside gene matches: 1. There are 13 residues in the CDR3. The CDR3: CASSLGDYDTQYF. The CDR3 bases are TGTGCCAGCAGCTTGGGGGACTACGATACGCAGTATTTT.

The table lists this clonotype with a few counts. The chain joins TRBV29-1 to TRBJ1-2; D not certain. This CDR3 has 15 amino acids. V shed 2 bases and J shed 0 bases, with 13 bases lying between them. Germline V lookup: CDR1 SQVTM, CDR2 ANQGSEA. CDR3 coding DNA: TGCAGCGTTGAACTTGCAGGCGAAACTAACTATGGCTACACCTTC. It is translated as CSVELAGETNYGYTF.

The J gene is TRBJ1-1, the V gene TRBV4-1; D is perhaps TRBD1 (6 bases). The CDR3 consists of 16 residues. Trimming shortened V by 4 bases and J by 4 bases, and 19 bases separated the two germline ends. Germline CDR1 is MGHRA and CDR2 is YSYEKL. The CDR3 here is CASSPGAGVVVTEAFF. DNA of the CDR3: TGCGCCAGCAGCCCGGGGGCGGGCGTCGTCGTCACTGAAGCTTTCTTT.

The chain couples TRBV6-5 to TRBJ2-3; D uncertain. The CDR3 is 14 residues long. Trimming removed 2 bases from V and 4 bases from J, with 10 bases in between. The germline gives CDR1 MNHEY, CDR2 SVGAGI. The CDR3 spells CASSYRVRADTQYF. CDR3 DNA: TGTGCCAGCAGTTACAGGGTTCGGGCAGATACGCAGTATTTT.

This clonotype was seen a few times. The chain links TRBV6-2 or TRBV6-3 to TRBJ2-3, with D perhaps TRBD2 (6 bases). The V gene's germline CDR1 is MNHEY and CDR2 SVGEGT. This CDR3 spans 15 amino acids. Trimming took off 5 bases at V and 2 bases at J, with 14 bases between the two ends. CDR3 loop: CASSPTGTPTDTQYF. DNA of the CDR3: TGTGCCAGCAGTCCTACCGGGACTCCCACAGATACGCAGTATTTT.

Only a few counts were recorded for this clonotype. The rearrangement links TRBV29-1 to TRBJ2-7; 10 positions match TRBD2. CDR1 SQVTM and CDR2 ANQGSEA come from the germline V gene. CDR3 size: 14 residues. After removal of 3 bases from V and 6 bases from J, the junction contained 8 bases not matched to a gene. CDR3 bases: TGCAGCGTTGACACCACTAGCGGGGTGGGCGAGCAGTACTTC. Translated: CSVDTTSGVGEQYF.

The chain is built from TRBV4-3 and TRBJ2-2, with D hard to call. Germline-derived CDR1 and CDR2 are LGHNA and YSLEER. Trimming left V 3 bases short and J 4 bases short, with 18 bases between. The CDR3 runs 17 residues. CDR3 loop: CASSQDQTLTSTGELFF. In DNA, the CDR3 is TGCGCCAGCAGCCAGGACCAAACCTTGACCTCCACCGGGGAGCTGTTTTTT.

This clonotype was seen more than once but under ten times. The chain links TRBV11-1 to TRBJ2-3; D not certain. The CDR3 totals 13 residues. Germline assignment: CDR1 SGHAT and CDR2 FQDESV (reference sequence). The germline V and J ends were trimmed by 0 bases and 8 bases, with 9 bases remaining between them. The CDR3 spells CASSLAQPGTQYF. CDR3 nucleotide sequence: TGTGCCAGCAGCTTAGCTCAACCGGGTACGCAGTATTTT.

A few counts support this clonotype. For the CDR3, the DNA is TGTGCCAGCAGACCAGCCCAAACCGGGACAGTTAATTCACCCCTCCACTTT. Translating it yields CASRPAQTGTVNSPLHF. The rearrangement links TRBV6-1 to TRBJ1-6, with 7 bases aligning to TRBD1. The germline gives CDR1 MNHNS, CDR2 SASEGT. The CDR3 is made up of 17 amino acids. Unmatched junction bases numbered 14, after V lost 6 bases and J lost 6 bases.

There are a few counts of this clonotype. This CDR3 is CATSDPRTSGETQYF. The CDR3 DNA sequence: TGTGCCACCAGTGATCCAAGGACTAGCGGAGAGACCCAGTACTTC. V and J are TRBV24-1 and TRBJ2-5; 10 bases are a match to TRBD2. V shed 3 bases, J shed 4 bases, and the junction held 4 bases outside the gene matches. The CDR3 has 15 residues. The germline gives CDR1 KGHDR, CDR2 SFDVKD.

The chain joins TRBV24-1 to TRBJ2-1; 16 bases agree with TRBD2. The germline V gene encodes CDR1 KGHDR and CDR2 SFDVKD. The CDR3 sequence is 18 residues long. The ends lost 3 bases at V and 10 bases at J; junction bases unmatched: 11. CDR3 loop: CATSDPLGTSGGAQEQFF. DNA of the CDR3: TGTGCCACCAGTGATCCCCTCGGGACTAGCGGGGGGGCCCAGGAGCAGTTCTTC.

In its sample, this clonotype was seen once. The chain employs TRBV5-1 and TRBJ1-2, with D unresolved. The CDR3 loop spans 12 amino acids. The V gene lost 5 bases and the J gene lost 3 bases, with 8 bases spanning the gap. Germline V gene data show CDR1 as SGHRS and CDR2 as YFSETQ. The chain's CDR3 is CASSAGDYGYTF. The DNA for the CDR3 is TGCGCCAGCAGTGCCGGGGACTATGGCTACACCTTC.

This chain's CDR3 is CASSEDLGDDGEQFF. The CDR3 DNA reads TGTGCCAGCAGTGAGGATCTCGGGGATGACGGAGAGCAGTTCTTC. This chain links TRBV25-1 with TRBJ2-1; D may be TRBD2 (5 bases). Germline V gene lookup returns CDR1 MGHDK and CDR2 SYGVNS. V was clipped by 3 bases and J by 10 bases, with 19 bases between them. The CDR3 extends over 15 amino acids.

This chain connects TRBV12-3 or TRBV12-4 to TRBJ2-6; no reliable D call. The CDR3 totals 17 residues. Trimming took off 5 bases at V and 0 bases at J, with 14 bases between the two ends. CDR3 nucleotides: TGTGCCAGCAGTCCCCGGGCCCGAGCCTCTGGGGCCAACGTCCTGACTTTC. Its translation: CASSPRARASGANVLTF.

The chain employs TRBV20-1 and TRBJ1-1; no firm D call. The V end lost 1 base, the J end lost 2 bases, and 11 bases lay between the germline ends. Germline V gene sequence: CDR1 DFQATT, CDR2 SNEGSKA (reference sequence). The CDR3 is made up of 14 amino acids. This CDR3 reads CSARVLVRNTEAFF. In DNA, the CDR3 is TGCAGTGCTAGAGTACTGGTGCGTAACACTGAAGCTTTCTTT.

Ten or more counts support this clonotype. The V gene is TRBV12-3 or TRBV12-4, the J gene TRBJ2-3, with 9 nucleotides matching TRBD2. CDR3 length equals 14 residues. Germline trimming cut 3 bases from V and 5 bases from J; bases unmatched to any gene: 3. The CDR3 here is CASSFNSGGDTQYF. In DNA, the CDR3 is TGTGCCAGCAGTTTTAATAGCGGGGGAGATACGCAGTATTTT.

The J gene is TRBJ1-5, the V gene TRBV6-1; a weak D match, TRBD1 (6 bases). CDR3 size: 13 residues. Per germline, CDR1 MNHNS and CDR2 SASEGT. Trimming removed 4 bases from V and 5 bases from J, with 9 bases in between. Here the CDR3 DNA reads TGTGCCAGCAGTGCCTACAGGGATCAGCCCCAGCATTTT. It is translated as CASSAYRDQPQHF.

In this sample, this clonotype turned up a few times. The V call is TRBV20-1, the J call TRBJ2-3; TRBD2 matches 7 bases. V lost 1 base and J lost 5; bases outside the gene matches: 12. The germline V gene has CDR1 DFQATT and CDR2 SNEGSKA (reference sequence). The CDR3 spans 16 residues. The CDR3 nucleotides read TGCAGTGCTAGAGGGGGCGGGGGTGCTAATGAAGATACGCAGTATTTT. Encoded protein: CSARGGGGANEDTQYF.

This clonotype was picked up a small number of times. CDR3: CASSLVGGRPQHF. The DNA of the CDR3 is TGTGCCAGCAGCTTAGTGGGGGGGCGGCCCCAGCATTTT. The chain has TRBV7-9 and TRBJ1-5; D is perhaps TRBD1 (6 bases). From germline, CDR1 is SEHNR and CDR2 FQNEAQ (reference sequence). The V and J ends lost 1 base and 9 bases respectively, with 10 bases between them. This CDR3 spans 13 amino acids.

This clonotype has more than one count but fewer than ten. This chain connects TRBV13 to TRBJ2-5; 10 bases are a match to TRBD2. CDR1 PRHDT and CDR2 FYEKMQ come from the germline V gene (reference sequence). The CDR3 spans 14 residues. V shed 6 bases and J 4 bases; nucleotides not matched to a gene: 5. Here the CDR3 DNA reads TGTGCCAGCAGATCCGCTAGCGGGAGAGAGACCCAGTACTTC. Protein: CASRSASGRETQYF.

The chain combines TRBV29-1 with TRBJ2-7, with 7 bases matching TRBD2. Germline V gene lookup returns CDR1 SQVTM and CDR2 ANQGSEA. The CDR3 is 13 amino acids. V lost 5 bases and J lost 3; bases outside the gene matches: 7. The CDR3 sequence: CSVYLRGSYEQYV. The CDR3 DNA sequence: TGCAGCGTTTACCTCCGCGGGAGCTACGAGCAGTACGTC.

This chain connects TRBV3-1 to TRBJ2-2, with unresolved D. Germline-derived CDR1 and CDR2 are LGHDT and YNNKEL (reference sequence). This CDR3 region has 12 residues. Trimming took off 1 base at V and 6 bases at J, with 3 bases between the two ends. CDR3 loop: CASSQVSGELFF. The CDR3 DNA is TGTGCCAGCAGCCAAGTGTCCGGGGAGCTGTTTTTT.